This TCR beta chain emerged from a study of response to subunit inactivated influenza vaccine. General study points: The authors proposed limited new T cell recruitment per seasonal influenza vaccination.

As for this clonotype: Its specificity is unknown.

The CDR3 sequence is 14 residues long. Germline CDR1 reads LGHNA; CDR2 reads YNFKEQ. The J segment lost 3 bases and the V segment lost 3 bases, leaving 1 base of the junction unmatched. Each CDR3 protein is one row after TCRdb ran MiXCR on the RT-PCR reads. The table lists 800,000 or so distinct CDR3 sequences, approximately 22% of them singletons. The chain carries TRBV4-2 and TRBJ1-5, with 8 positions matching TRBD1. The source of this sequence is a man aged 50 to 60 who received an inactivated influenza vaccine. This material consisted of PBMCs from blood, taken roughly 5 days after vaccination. The DNA of the CDR3 is TGTGCCAGCAGCCAGGACAGGGACAATCAGCCCCAGCATTTT. It yields the protein CASSQDRDNQPQHF.